Following are 32 T cell receptor beta chains from one sample sequenced in a study of blood T cell repertoires in COVID-19. The assay was immunoSEQ multiplex PCR, and TCRdb's table has in-frame clones only and misses some. This table has 250,000 or so clones, nearly 95% appearing once. Source material: peripheral blood. Receptors originate from a man between 25 and 39 years old with COVID-19, enrolled during active disease.

The chain couples TRBV19 to TRBJ1-5; 8 positions agree with TRBD1. With V trimmed by 4 bases and J by 2 bases, 10 bases remained unmatched. The CDR3 is made up of 17 amino acids. Germline V lookup: CDR1 LNHDA, CDR2 SQIVND (reference sequence). The DNA for the CDR3 is TGTGCCAGTAGTACATATGGCCAGGGGGCCGGCAATCAGCCCCAGCATTTT. This sequence encodes CASSTYGQGAGNQPQHF.

The chain combines TRBV9 with TRBJ1-6; the match to TRBD1 covers 9 bases. The CDR3 loop spans 14 amino acids. Germline V CDR1 and CDR2: SGDLS, YYNGEE. J gave up 9 bases and V 3 bases, and 4 bases lay outside the gene matches. The CDR3 reads CASSGGTGPSPLHF. In DNA form, the CDR3 reads TGTGCCAGCAGCGGCGGGACAGGGCCTTCACCCCTCCACTTT.

The chain recombines TRBV6-1 with TRBJ2-7; possible D gene TRBD2, 5 bases. Germline V CDR1 and CDR2: MNHNS, SASEGT. This CDR3 comprises 13 residues. V lost 0 bases to trimming and J lost 6 bases, with 9 bases between them. CDR3 loop: CASSEARGTEQYF. The CDR3 DNA reads TGTGCCAGCAGTGAAGCTCGGGGTACCGAGCAGTACTTC.

The chain joins TRBV5-1 to TRBJ1-2; 7 bases match TRBD1. This CDR3 comprises 15 residues. Germline assignment: CDR1 SGHRS and CDR2 YFSETQ. V trimming: 3 bases; J trimming: 2 bases; junction bases outside the gene matches: 7. The CDR3 DNA is TGCGCCAGCAGCTCCGCTAACAGGGGAAACTATGGCTACACCTTC. Its protein product is CASSSANRGNYGYTF.

The chain's CDR3 is CANGAGIGYTF. The CDR3 nucleotides read TGTGCCAATGGGGCGGGAATTGGCTACACCTTC. The rearrangement links TRBV6-5 to TRBJ1-2; weak D call: TRBD1 (5 bases). Germline V CDR1 and CDR2: MNHEY, SVGAGI. The CDR3 is 11 residues long. The V end was cut by 10 bases, the J end by 7 bases, with 13 bases between.

This chain connects TRBV11-2 to TRBJ2-7; D unclear. Trimming stripped 6 bases from V and 1 base from J, with 10 bases between. The CDR3 is 13 amino acids. CDR1 is SGHAT and CDR2 is FQNNGV in the germline V gene. CDR3 sequence (DNA): TGTGCCAGCAGACCCACTACATCCTACGAGCAGTACTTC. It yields the protein CASRPTTSYEQYF.

The chain combines TRBV25-1 with TRBJ1-3, with TRBD1 as a possible D gene (6 bases). With 4 bases removed from V and 4 bases from J, the gap between germline ends came to 11 bases. Germline CDR1 MGHDK, CDR2 SYGVNS. The CDR3 extends over 14 amino acids. CDR3 sequence (DNA): TGTGCCAGCAGTGTCTCAGGGGACGGAAACACCATATATTTT. Protein product: CASSVSGDGNTIYF.

This chain uses TRBV21-1 with TRBJ2-2; the DNA was not compared with TRBD1, the D call given in the table. TRBV21-1 is reported as a pseudogene. The CDR3 covers 16 residues. CDR3 protein: CASSNRFSPNTGELFF. The CDR3 DNA sequence: TGTGCCAGCAGCAACAGGTTCTCCCCCAACACCGGGGAGCTGTTTTTT.

V gene TRBV5-1 combines with J gene TRBJ1-2; TRBD1 matches at 7 bases. CDR3 size: 16 residues. Trimming at V came to 4 bases and at J to 0 bases, leaving 9 bases not matched to a gene. Germline CDR1 SGHRS, CDR2 YFSETQ. The chain's CDR3 is CASSHVGTDSNYGYTF. The CDR3 nucleotides are TGCGCCAGCAGCCATGTCGGGACAGACTCTAACTATGGCTACACCTTC.

The chain has TRBV15 and TRBJ1-2; 7 positions match TRBD1. Germline V lookup: CDR1 LNHNV, CDR2 YYDKDF (reference sequence). This CDR3 is 17 amino acids long. V dropped 3 bases and J dropped 1; count of bases not matched to a gene: 11. The CDR3 is CATSRGQPVIDNYGYTF. CDR3 nucleotide sequence: TGTGCCACCAGCAGGGGACAGCCAGTAATCGATAACTATGGCTACACCTTC.

The chain uses TRBV28 and TRBJ1-6; 9 nucleotides match TRBD1. V gave up 2 bases and J gave up 7 bases; unmatched junction bases: 0. Per germline, CDR1 MDHEN and CDR2 SYDVKM. The CDR3 sequence is 14 residues long. The CDR3 here is CASSLGQGNSPLHF. As DNA, the CDR3 is TGTGCCAGCAGTTTAGGACAGGGGAATTCACCCCTCCACTTT.

The chain joins TRBV6-5 to TRBJ2-7; TRBD2 aligns across 8 bases. There are 15 residues in the CDR3. V dropped 0 bases and J dropped 3; count of bases not matched to a gene: 4. CDR1 is MNHEY, CDR2 SVGAGI, per germline. The CDR3 sequence is CASSYSGGGIYEQYF. CDR3 bases: TGTGCCAGCAGTTACTCGGGCGGGGGGATCTACGAGCAGTACTTC.

V and J are TRBV6-1 and TRBJ2-7; D call uncertain. V was shortened by 0 bases and J by 0 bases, with 6 bases between the two germline ends. From germline, CDR1 is MNHNS and CDR2 SASEGT. The CDR3 loop spans 14 amino acids. In nucleotides, the CDR3 is TGTGCCAGCAGTGAAGCTAGGAGCTCCTACGAGCAGTACTTC. This gives the protein CASSEARSSYEQYF.

This clone appeared a single time. This chain connects TRBV4-2 to TRBJ2-5; the D gene is possibly TRBD1 (6 bases). This CDR3 region has 14 residues. Trimming stripped 3 bases from V and 2 bases from J, with 10 bases between. CDR1 LGHNA and CDR2 YNFKEQ come from the germline V gene. This chain's CDR3 is CASSQGAAQETQYF. For the CDR3, the DNA is TGTGCCAGCAGCCAGGGGGCTGCGCAAGAGACCCAGTACTTC.

The genes are TRBV5-4 and TRBJ2-7; possibly TRBD1 for D (5 bases). This CDR3 is 12 amino acids long. Trimming removed 5 bases from V and 3 bases from J, with 9 bases in between. The germline V gene has CDR1 SGHNT and CDR2 YYREEE (reference sequence). This CDR3 reads CASSGQGYEQYF. The CDR3 DNA reads TGTGCCAGCAGTGGTCAGGGCTACGAGCAGTACTTC.

This chain connects TRBV9 to TRBJ2-5; maybe TRBD2 (6 bases). The CDR3 contains 17 residues. Trimming cost V 1 base and J 4 bases, with 20 bases left between them. CDR1 is SGDLS and CDR2 is YYNGEE in the germline V gene. CDR3 sequence (DNA): TGTGCCAGCAGCGTAAAAGCGGGTTGGAGCCCGAGAGAGACCCAGTACTTC. This gives the protein CASSVKAGWSPRETQYF. Variable domain in full (rest from reference TRBV9 and TRBJ2-5): DSGVTQTPKHLITATGQRVTLRCSPRSGDLSVYWYQQSLDQGLQFLIQYYNGEERAKGNILERFSAQQFPDLHSELNLSSLELGDSALYFCASSVKAGWSPRETQYFGPGTRLLVL.

The J gene is TRBJ2-1, the V gene TRBV30; a weak D match, TRBD2 (6 bases). Trimming left V 1 base short and J 7 bases short, with 11 bases between. This CDR3 is built from 13 residues. Germline CDR1 and CDR2: GTSNPN and SVGIG (reference sequence). The CDR3 protein is CAWSARAGNEQFF. For the CDR3, the DNA is TGTGCCTGGAGTGCGAGGGCGGGAAATGAGCAGTTCTTC.

The chain is built from TRBV18 and TRBJ2-1; 9 nucleotides agree with TRBD1. Germline CDR1 KGHSH, CDR2 LQKENI. V lost 4 bases, J lost 10 bases, and 5 bases stayed unmatched. CDR3 size: 13 residues. CDR3 in amino acids: CASSRTGEGEQFF. The CDR3 DNA reads TGTGCCAGCTCACGGACAGGGGAGGGAGAGCAGTTCTTC.

The rearrangement uses TRBV5-4 and TRBJ2-1, with a tentative D call TRBD1 (6 bases). The germline V gene encodes CDR1 SGHNT and CDR2 YYREEE (reference sequence). The length of the CDR3 is 15 residues. Trimming took 0 bases from V and 5 from J, leaving 12 bases between them. The CDR3 bases are TGTGCCAGCAGCTTGGAGGGGGTCCGAAACAATGAGCAGTTCTTC. It codes for CASSLEGVRNNEQFF.

The chain couples TRBV9 to TRBJ1-5, with 7 bases fitting TRBD1. CDR3 size: 15 residues. Germline loops: CDR1 SGDLS, CDR2 YYNGEE. Unmatched junction bases numbered 3, after V lost 3 bases and J lost 0 bases. The CDR3 coding sequence is TGTGCCAGCAGCGCGGGACAGAATAGCAATCAGCCCCAGCATTTT. Encoded protein: CASSAGQNSNQPQHF. Based on the CDR3 plus reference TRBV9 and TRBJ1-5, the full variable domain is DSGVTQTPKHLITATGQRVTLRCSPRSGDLSVYWYQQSLDQGLQFLIQYYNGEERAKGNILERFSAQQFPDLHSELNLSSLELGDSALYFCASSAGQNSNQPQHFGDGTRLSIL.

In its sample, this clone was seen a few times. The chain couples TRBV3-1 (or the pseudogene TRBV3-2) to TRBJ2-3, with D unresolved. With 4 bases removed from V and 0 bases from J, the gap between germline ends came to 2 bases. Germline CDR1 and CDR2: LGHDT and YNNKEL (reference sequence). The CDR3 contains 12 residues. The CDR3 here is CASSLSTDTQYF. For the CDR3, the DNA is TGTGCCAGCAGCCTAAGCACAGATACGCAGTATTTT.

V and J are TRBV10-3 and TRBJ2-5; 10 positions match TRBD2. V dropped 4 bases and J dropped 2; count of bases not matched to a gene: 4. This CDR3 comprises 15 residues. Germline V gene sequence: CDR1 ENHRY, CDR2 SYGVKD. In nucleotides, the CDR3 is TGTGCCATCAGTGGAAAAGCGGGGGGGCAAGAGACCCAGTACTTC. It translates to CAISGKAGGQETQYF.

The genes are TRBV5-1 and TRBJ2-1; D gene ambiguous. The germline gives CDR1 SGHRS, CDR2 YFSETQ. Trimming took 1 base from V and 5 from J, leaving 10 bases between them. The CDR3 has 14 residues. The CDR3 region is CASSLTGEDNEQFF. DNA of the CDR3: TGCGCCAGCAGCTTGACGGGTGAGGACAATGAGCAGTTCTTC.

This clone was seen once. The genes are TRBV9 and TRBJ2-1, with 7 nucleotides matching TRBD2. Germline-derived CDR1 and CDR2 are SGDLS and YYNGEE. The CDR3 contains 16 residues. Trimming removed 2 bases from V and 1 base from J; junction bases left unmatched: 6. The CDR3 region has the DNA TGTGCCAGCAGCGTTACAGCGGGATGGTCCTACAATGAGCAGTTCTTC. Its protein is CASSVTAGWSYNEQFF.

This sequence joins TRBV7-9 and TRBJ1-2; D remains ambiguous. This CDR3 is 14 amino acids long. The V and J ends lost 5 bases and 2 bases respectively, with 12 bases between them. Germline-derived CDR1 and CDR2 are SEHNR and FQNEAQ (reference sequence). The CDR3 sequence is CASSGSQANYGYTF. For the CDR3, the DNA is TGTGCCAGCAGCGGAAGCCAGGCAAACTATGGCTACACCTTC.

V usage is TRBV7-9 and J usage is TRBJ2-1, with 7 bases that match TRBD2. V lost 1 base and J lost 5; bases outside the gene matches: 5. CDR1 is SEHNR and CDR2 is FQNEAQ in the germline V gene (reference sequence). The CDR3 contains 15 residues. The CDR3 region is CASSLGTGGHNEQFF. DNA of the CDR3: TGTGCCAGCAGCTTAGGGACGGGGGGTCACAATGAGCAGTTCTTC. The whole variable domain, remainder taken from reference TRBV7-9 and TRBJ2-1, is DTGVSQNPRHKITKRGQNVTFRCDPISEHNRLYWYRQTLGQGPEFLTYFQNEAQLEKSRLLSDRFSAERPKGSFSTLEIQRTEQGDSAMYLCASSLGTGGHNEQFFGPGTRLTVL.

The chain has TRBV6-4 and TRBJ2-1; 9 positions agree with TRBD1. The CDR3 has 15 residues. Per the germline V gene, CDR1 is MRHNA and CDR2 is SNTAGT. The trim removed 5 bases at V and 0 bases at J, leaving 2 bases unmatched. The CDR3 is CASSLGQGSYNEQFF. Written as DNA, the CDR3 is TGTGCCAGCAGTCTGGGACAGGGCTCCTACAATGAGCAGTTCTTC.

The chain employs TRBV6-6 and TRBJ1-3; 9 positions agree with TRBD1. The CDR3 has 16 residues. Germline V gene lookup returns CDR1 MNHNY and CDR2 SVGAGI (reference sequence). V shed 4 bases, J shed 2 bases, and the junction held 6 bases outside the gene matches. The CDR3 bases are TGTGCCAGCAGTTTCCTCACAGGGGGCCCTGGAAACACCATATATTTT. It encodes CASSFLTGGPGNTIYF.

V and J are TRBV7-9 and TRBJ2-5, with D perhaps TRBD2 (5 bases). The CDR3 spans 16 residues. Germline assignment: CDR1 SEHNR and CDR2 FQNEAQ (reference sequence). V gave up 8 bases and J gave up 1 base, with 20 bases separating them. The CDR3, as DNA: TGTGCCAGCGTCTCGCGAGGGATGGTTCGCCAAGAGACCCAGTACTTC. Translating gives CASVSRGMVRQETQYF. Full variable domain (remainder filled in from reference TRBV7-9 and TRBJ2-5): DTGVSQNPRHKITKRGQNVTFRCDPISEHNRLYWYRQTLGQGPEFLTYFQNEAQLEKSRLLSDRFSAERPKGSFSTLEIQRTEQGDSAMYLCASVSRGMVRQETQYFGPGTRLLVL.

The rearrangement uses TRBV3-1 (or the pseudogene TRBV3-2) and TRBJ2-1; TRBD1 might be the D (5 bases). Trimming cost V 3 bases and J 8 bases, with 17 bases left between them. CDR3 size: 15 residues. The V gene's germline CDR1 is LGHDT and CDR2 YNNKEL (reference sequence). The CDR3 here is CASSHVGAESDEQFF. DNA of the CDR3: TGTGCCAGCAGCCATGTTGGGGCTGAGAGCGATGAGCAGTTCTTC.

The chain carries TRBV4-2 and TRBJ2-6; 8 bases agree with TRBD1. Germline V gene data show CDR1 as LGHNA and CDR2 as YNFKEQ. The trim removed 4 bases at V and 0 bases at J, leaving 11 bases unmatched. The CDR3 contains 19 residues. CDR3 protein: CASSLSLQGGLSGANVLTF. In DNA form, the CDR3 reads TGTGCCAGCAGCCTTAGCCTACAGGGGGGTCTCTCTGGGGCCAACGTCCTGACTTTC.

This clone was recorded a few times. This chain connects TRBV6-5 to TRBJ2-1; D is perhaps TRBD1 (6 bases). V lost 4 bases, J lost 5 bases, and 15 bases lay in between. Germline V CDR1 and CDR2: MNHEY, SVGAGI. This CDR3 region has 15 residues. CDR3 amino acids: CASSSPGHTNNEQFF. As DNA, the CDR3 is TGTGCCAGCAGTTCTCCGGGACACACTAACAATGAGCAGTTCTTC.